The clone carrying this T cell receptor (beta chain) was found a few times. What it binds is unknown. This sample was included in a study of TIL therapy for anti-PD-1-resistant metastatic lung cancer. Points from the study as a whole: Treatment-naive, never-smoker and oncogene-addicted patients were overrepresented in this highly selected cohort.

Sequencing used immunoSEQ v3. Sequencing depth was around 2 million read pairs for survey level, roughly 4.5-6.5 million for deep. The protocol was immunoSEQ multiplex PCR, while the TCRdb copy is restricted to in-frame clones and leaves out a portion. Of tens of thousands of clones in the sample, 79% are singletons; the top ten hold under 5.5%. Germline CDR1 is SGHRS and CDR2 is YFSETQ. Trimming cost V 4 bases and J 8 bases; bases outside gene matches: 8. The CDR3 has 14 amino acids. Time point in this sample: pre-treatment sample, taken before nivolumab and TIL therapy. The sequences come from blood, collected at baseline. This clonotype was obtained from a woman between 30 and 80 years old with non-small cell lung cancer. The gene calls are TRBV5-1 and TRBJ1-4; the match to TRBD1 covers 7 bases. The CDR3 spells CASSLGQAAEKLFF. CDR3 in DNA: TGCGCCAGCAGCCTCGGACAGGCAGCGGAAAAACTGTTTTTT.